This T cell receptor beta chain was sequenced in a study of T cells in Graves' hyperthyroidism and ophthalmopathy. Overall study findings and caveats: Also found in blood were most expanded thyroid clonotypes above 0.001.

This clonotype came up many times. Its target is not known. Amplified TCR beta CDR3 regions came from RNA transcripts. HTBI primers drove first-round RT-PCR of the TCR CDR3. TCRdb independently ran MiXCR on the multiplex PCR reads; one entry per CDR3 protein. The table records 450,000 to 650,000 distinct CDR3 sequences, approximately 15% of them present only once. The sequencing sample was made of blood. This sequence was found in a woman aged 18-29 years with Graves' ophthalmopathy.

The CDR3 DNA reads TGTGCCAGCAGCTTGGGAATAGGGCTGTACAATGAGCAGTTCTTC. Its protein is CASSLGIGLYNEQFF. This sequence joins TRBV5-6 and TRBJ2-1; D gene unclear. Germline V CDR1 and CDR2: SGHDT, YYEEEE. V was trimmed by 0 bases and J by 4 bases, leaving 11 bases between them. The CDR3 has 15 residues.